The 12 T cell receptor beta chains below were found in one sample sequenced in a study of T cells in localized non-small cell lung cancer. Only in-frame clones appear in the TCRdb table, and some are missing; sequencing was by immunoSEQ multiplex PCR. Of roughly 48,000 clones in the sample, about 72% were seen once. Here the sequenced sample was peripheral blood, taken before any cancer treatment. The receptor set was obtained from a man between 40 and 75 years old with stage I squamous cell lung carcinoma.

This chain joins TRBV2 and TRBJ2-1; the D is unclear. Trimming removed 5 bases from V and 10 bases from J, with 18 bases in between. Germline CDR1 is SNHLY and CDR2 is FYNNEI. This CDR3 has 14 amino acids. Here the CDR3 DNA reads TGTGCCAGCAGTTACTCAGCCCAAGTTGGGGAGCAGTTCTTC. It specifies CASSYSAQVGEQFF. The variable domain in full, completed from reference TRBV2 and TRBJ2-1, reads EPEVTQTPSHQVTQMGQEVILRCVPISNHLYFYWYRQILGQKVEFLVSFYNNEISEKSEIFDDQFSVERPDGSNFTLKIRSTKLEDSAMYFCASSYSAQVGEQFFGPGTRLTVL.

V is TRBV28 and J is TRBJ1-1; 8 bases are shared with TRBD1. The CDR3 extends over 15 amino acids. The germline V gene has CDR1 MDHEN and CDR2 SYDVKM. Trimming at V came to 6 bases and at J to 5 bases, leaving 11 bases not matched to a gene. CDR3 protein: CASSSDRTGMTEAFF. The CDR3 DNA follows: TGTGCCAGCAGCTCCGACAGGACAGGGATGACTGAAGCTTTCTTT.

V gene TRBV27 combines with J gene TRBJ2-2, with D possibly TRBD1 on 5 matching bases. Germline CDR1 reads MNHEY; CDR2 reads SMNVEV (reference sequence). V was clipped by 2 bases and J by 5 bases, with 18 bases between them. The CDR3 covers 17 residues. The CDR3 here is CASSLESAGPGTGELFF. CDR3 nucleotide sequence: TGTGCCAGCAGTTTAGAATCGGCAGGACCAGGGACCGGGGAGCTGTTTTTT.

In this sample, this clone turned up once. The CDR3 loop is CASQMNAGTNTEAFF. The CDR3 nucleotides read TGTGCCAGCCAAATGAACGCAGGGACGAACACTGAAGCTTTCTTT. This rearrangement joins TRBV5-4 to TRBJ1-1; D possibly corresponds to TRBD1 (5 bases). Germline V gene data show CDR1 as SGHNT and CDR2 as YYREEE (reference sequence). With 7 bases removed from V and 1 base from J, the gap between germline ends came to 17 bases. The CDR3 has 15 amino acids.

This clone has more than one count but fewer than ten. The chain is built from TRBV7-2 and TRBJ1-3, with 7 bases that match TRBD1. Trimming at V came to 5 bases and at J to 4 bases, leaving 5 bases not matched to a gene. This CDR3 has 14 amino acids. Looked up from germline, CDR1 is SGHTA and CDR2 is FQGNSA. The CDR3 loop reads CASSMTTGGNTIYF. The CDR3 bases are TGTGCCAGCAGCATGACGACAGGGGGAAACACCATATATTTT.

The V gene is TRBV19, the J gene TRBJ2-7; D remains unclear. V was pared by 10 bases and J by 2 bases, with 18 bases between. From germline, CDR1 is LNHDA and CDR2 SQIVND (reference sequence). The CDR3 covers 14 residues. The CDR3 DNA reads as TGTGCCACGAGATCCCCAGGCAGGCCCTACGAGCAGTACTTC. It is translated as CATRSPGRPYEQYF.

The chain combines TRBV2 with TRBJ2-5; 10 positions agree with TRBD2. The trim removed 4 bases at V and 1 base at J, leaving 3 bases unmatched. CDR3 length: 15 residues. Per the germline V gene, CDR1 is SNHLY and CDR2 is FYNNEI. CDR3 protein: CASSASGGIQETQYF. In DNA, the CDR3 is TGTGCCAGCAGTGCTAGCGGGGGAATCCAAGAGACCCAGTACTTC.

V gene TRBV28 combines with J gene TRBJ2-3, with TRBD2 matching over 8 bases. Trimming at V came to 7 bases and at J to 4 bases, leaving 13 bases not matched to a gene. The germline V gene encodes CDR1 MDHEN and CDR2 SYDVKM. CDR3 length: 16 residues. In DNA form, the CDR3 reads TGTGCCAGCATTCCACGGAGCGGGGGCGGCGCAGATACGCAGTATTTT. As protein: CASIPRSGGGADTQYF.

Here the CDR3 reads CASSYGVSYEQYF. The CDR3 bases are TGTGCCAGCAGTTATGGGGTCTCCTACGAGCAGTACTTC. This chain connects TRBV28 to TRBJ2-7; D not certain. This CDR3 is 13 amino acids long. Germline CDR1 MDHEN, CDR2 SYDVKM. V gave up 4 bases and J gave up 0 bases, with 7 bases separating them.

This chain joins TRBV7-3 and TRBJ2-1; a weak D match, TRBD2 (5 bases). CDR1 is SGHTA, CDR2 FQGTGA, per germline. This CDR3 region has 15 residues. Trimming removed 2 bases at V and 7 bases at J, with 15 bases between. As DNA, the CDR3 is TGTGCCAGCAGCTTATCATTGGCGGGCGTAAATGAGCAGTTCTTC. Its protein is CASSLSLAGVNEQFF. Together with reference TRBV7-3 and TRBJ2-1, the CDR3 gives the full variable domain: GAGVSQTPSNKVTEKGKYVELRCDPISGHTALYWYRQSLGQGPEFLIYFQGTGAADDSGLPNDRFFAVRPEGSVSTLKIQRTERGDSAVYLCASSLSLAGVNEQFFGPGTRLTVL.

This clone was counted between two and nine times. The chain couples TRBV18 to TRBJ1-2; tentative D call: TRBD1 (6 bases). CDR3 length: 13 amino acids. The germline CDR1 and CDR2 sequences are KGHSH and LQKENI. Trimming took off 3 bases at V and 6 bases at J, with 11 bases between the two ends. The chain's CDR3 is CASSPTGWDGYTF. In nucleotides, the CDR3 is TGTGCCAGCTCACCCACAGGGTGGGATGGCTACACCTTC.

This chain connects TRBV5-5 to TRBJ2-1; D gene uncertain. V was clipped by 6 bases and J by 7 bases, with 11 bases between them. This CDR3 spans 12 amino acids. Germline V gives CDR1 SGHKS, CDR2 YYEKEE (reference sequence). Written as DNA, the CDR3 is TGTGCCAGCACCCTCGCAGGAAATGAGCAGTTCTTC. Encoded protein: CASTLAGNEQFF.